These 5 T cell receptor beta chains originate from one sample sequenced in a study of identical twins. TCRdb called the 5' RACE reads again in MiXCR, with one record for every CDR3 protein. The repertoire has 1.5 million to 2 million distinct CDR3 sequences, under 35% of them found once; the top ten carry approximately 0.29%. The sequencing input was cord blood. Receptors originate from a newborn girl in good health.

Worth noting for this clonotype: A read error is possible here, since a much larger clone lies one base away. CDR3 region: CSARQPTDTQYF. The CDR3 DNA follows: TGCAGTGCTAGACAGCCCACAGATACGCAGTATTTT. V usage is TRBV20-1 and J usage is TRBJ2-3; D not certain. V gave up 2 bases and J gave up 2 bases, with 5 bases separating them. CDR3 length: 12 amino acids. From germline, CDR1 is DFQATT and CDR2 SNEGSKA (reference sequence).

A word on this clonotype: A junction end diverges from the germline sequence, so it may reflect a read error. This chain connects TRBV20-1 to TRBJ2-5; D gene unclear. Germline CDR1 is DFQATT and CDR2 is SNEGSKA (reference sequence). The CDR3 has 14 residues. The CDR3 spells CSASRGVIQETLYF. DNA for the CDR3: TGCAGTGCTAGTCGCGGAGTCATCCAAGAGACCCTGTACTTC.

The chain links TRBV28 to TRBJ2-2; no firm D call. CDR3 length equals 16 residues. Trimming left V 1 base short and J 5 bases short, with 14 bases between. The germline V gene has CDR1 MDHEN and CDR2 SYDVKM. CDR3: CASSLSSPAWTGELFF. The CDR3 DNA sequence: TGTGCCAGCAGTTTATCTTCGCCAGCTTGGACCGGGGAGCTGTTTTTT. Together with reference TRBV28 and TRBJ2-2, the CDR3 gives the full variable domain: DVKVTQSSRYLVKRTGEKVFLECVQDMDHENMFWYRQDPGLGLRLIYFSYDVKMKEKGDIPEGYSVSREKKERFSLILESASTNQTSMYLCASSLSSPAWTGELFFGEGSRLTVL.

Here the CDR3 DNA reads TGTGCCAGCAGCTCTCAACGGACTAGCGGGAGGGCCGGCACAGATACGCAGTATTTT. Amino acids: CASSSQRTSGRAGTDTQYF. This rearrangement joins TRBV21-1 to TRBJ2-3; the D call of TRBD2 is as the table states it, not checked on the DNA. TRBV21-1 is marked as a pseudogene. This CDR3 has 19 amino acids.

This chain links TRBV9 with TRBJ2-1, with TRBD2 matching 9 bases. The tail of the sequence fits TRBJ2-7 better, so the J call may be wrong. CDR1 and CDR2 from the germline V gene are SGDLS and YYNGEE. This CDR3 is 16 amino acids long. The CDR3 region has the DNA TGTGCCAGCAGCGTTGGAGCGGGAGGTCTCTACAATGAGCAGTACTTC. It translates to CASSVGAGGLYNEQYF.